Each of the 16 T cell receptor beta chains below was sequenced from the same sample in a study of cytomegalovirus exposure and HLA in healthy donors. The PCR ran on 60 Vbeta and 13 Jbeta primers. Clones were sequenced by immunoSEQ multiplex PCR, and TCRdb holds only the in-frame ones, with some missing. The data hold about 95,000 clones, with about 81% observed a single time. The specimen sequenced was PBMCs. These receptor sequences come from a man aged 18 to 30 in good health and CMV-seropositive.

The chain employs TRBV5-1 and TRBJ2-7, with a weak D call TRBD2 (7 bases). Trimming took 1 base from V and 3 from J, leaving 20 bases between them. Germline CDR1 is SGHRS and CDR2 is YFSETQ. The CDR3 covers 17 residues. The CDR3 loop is CASSLSLGGRGDYEQYF. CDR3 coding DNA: TGCGCCAGCAGCTTGAGTTTAGGGGGGAGGGGAGACTACGAGCAGTACTTC.

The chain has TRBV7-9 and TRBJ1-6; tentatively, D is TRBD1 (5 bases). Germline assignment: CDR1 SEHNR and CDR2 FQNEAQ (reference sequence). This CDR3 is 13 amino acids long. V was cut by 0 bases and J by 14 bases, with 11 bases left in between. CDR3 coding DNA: TGTGCCAGCAGCTTAGCGACAGAGATTTCCCTCCACTTT. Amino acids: CASSLATEISLHF.

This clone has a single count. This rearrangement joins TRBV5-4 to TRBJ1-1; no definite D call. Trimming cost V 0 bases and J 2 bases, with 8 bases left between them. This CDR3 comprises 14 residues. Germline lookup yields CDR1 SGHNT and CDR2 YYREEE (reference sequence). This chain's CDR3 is CASSLVGSNTEAFF. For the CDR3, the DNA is TGTGCCAGCAGCTTGGTGGGGAGTAACACTGAAGCTTTCTTT.

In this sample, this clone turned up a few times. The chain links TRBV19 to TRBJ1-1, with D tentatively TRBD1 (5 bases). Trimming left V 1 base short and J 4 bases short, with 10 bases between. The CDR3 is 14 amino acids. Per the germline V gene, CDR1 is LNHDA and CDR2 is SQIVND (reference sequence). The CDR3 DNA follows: TGTGCCAGTAGTATAGTACGGGGGAGCACTGAAGCTTTCTTT. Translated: CASSIVRGSTEAFF.

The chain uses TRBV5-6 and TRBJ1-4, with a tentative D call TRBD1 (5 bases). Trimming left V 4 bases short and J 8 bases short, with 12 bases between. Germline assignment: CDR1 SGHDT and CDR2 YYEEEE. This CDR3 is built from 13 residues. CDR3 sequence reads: CASSGAGMEKLFF. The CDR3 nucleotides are TGTGCCAGCAGCGGGGCGGGGATGGAAAAACTGTTTTTT.

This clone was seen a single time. CDR3 nucleotide sequence: TGTGCCAGCAGTTTATCCGGGACAGGGTTCGAGCAGTACTTC. Amino acids: CASSLSGTGFEQYF. The chain has TRBV28 and TRBJ2-7; TRBD1 agrees at 9 bases. This CDR3 has 14 residues. V was pared by 1 base and J by 6 bases, with 4 bases of the junction left unmatched. Germline CDR1 is MDHEN and CDR2 is SYDVKM.

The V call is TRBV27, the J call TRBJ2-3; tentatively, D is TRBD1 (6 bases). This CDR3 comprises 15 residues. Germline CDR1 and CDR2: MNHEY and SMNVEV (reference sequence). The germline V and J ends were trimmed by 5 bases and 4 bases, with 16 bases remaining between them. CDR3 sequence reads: CASSPLQGRADTQYF. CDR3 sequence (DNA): TGTGCCAGCAGTCCACTCCAGGGGAGAGCAGATACGCAGTATTTT.

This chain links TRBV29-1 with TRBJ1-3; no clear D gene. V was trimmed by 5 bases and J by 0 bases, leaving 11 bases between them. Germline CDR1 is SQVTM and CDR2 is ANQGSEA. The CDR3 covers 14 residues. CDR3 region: CSVSGTNSGNTIYF. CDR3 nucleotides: TGCAGCGTTTCGGGAACTAACTCTGGAAACACCATATATTTT.

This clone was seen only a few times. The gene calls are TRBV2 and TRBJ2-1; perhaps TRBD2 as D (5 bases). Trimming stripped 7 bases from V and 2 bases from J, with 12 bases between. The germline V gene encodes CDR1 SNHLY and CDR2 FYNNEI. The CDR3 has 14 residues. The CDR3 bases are TGTGCCAGCATTGAGGACTTAACCTACAATGAGCAGTTCTTC. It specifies CASIEDLTYNEQFF.

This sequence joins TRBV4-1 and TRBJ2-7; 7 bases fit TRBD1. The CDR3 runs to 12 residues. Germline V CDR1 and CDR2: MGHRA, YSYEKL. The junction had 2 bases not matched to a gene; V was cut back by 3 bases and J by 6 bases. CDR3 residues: CASSQTGSEQYF. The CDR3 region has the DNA TGCGCCAGCAGCCAGACAGGGTCCGAGCAGTACTTC.

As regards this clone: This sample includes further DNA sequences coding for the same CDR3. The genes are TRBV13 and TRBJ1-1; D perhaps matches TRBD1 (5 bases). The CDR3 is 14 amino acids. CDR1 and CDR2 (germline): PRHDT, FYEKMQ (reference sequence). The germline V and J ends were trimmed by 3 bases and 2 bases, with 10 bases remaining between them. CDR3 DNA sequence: TGTGCCAGCAGCTTTGGTCAGGGAAACACTGAAGCTTTCTTT. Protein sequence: CASSFGQGNTEAFF.

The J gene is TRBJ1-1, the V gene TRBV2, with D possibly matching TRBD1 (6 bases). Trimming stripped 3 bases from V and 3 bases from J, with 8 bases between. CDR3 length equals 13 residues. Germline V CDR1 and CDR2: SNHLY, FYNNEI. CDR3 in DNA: TGTGCCAGCAGTGATGAGGGGGACACTGAAGCTTTCTTT. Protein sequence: CASSDEGDTEAFF.

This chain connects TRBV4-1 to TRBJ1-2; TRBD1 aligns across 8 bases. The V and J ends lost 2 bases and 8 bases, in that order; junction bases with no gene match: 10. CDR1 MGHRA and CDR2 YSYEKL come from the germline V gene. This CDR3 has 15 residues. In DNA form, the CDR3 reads TGCGCCAGCAGCCAACCCTCCAGGAGGGACAGGGGCTACACCTTC. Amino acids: CASSQPSRRDRGYTF.

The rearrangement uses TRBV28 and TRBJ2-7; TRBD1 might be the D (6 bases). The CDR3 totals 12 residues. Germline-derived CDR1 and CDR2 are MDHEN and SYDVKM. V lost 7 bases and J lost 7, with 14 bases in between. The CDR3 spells CASTPSQGEQYF. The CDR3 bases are TGTGCCAGCACTCCGTCCCAGGGGGAGCAGTACTTC.

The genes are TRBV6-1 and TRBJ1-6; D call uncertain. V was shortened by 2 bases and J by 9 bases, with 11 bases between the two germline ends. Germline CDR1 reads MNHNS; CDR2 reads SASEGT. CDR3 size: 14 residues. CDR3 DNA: TGTGCCAGCAGTGAATTAGTAGTGAGTTCACCCCTCCACTTT. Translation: CASSELVVSSPLHF.

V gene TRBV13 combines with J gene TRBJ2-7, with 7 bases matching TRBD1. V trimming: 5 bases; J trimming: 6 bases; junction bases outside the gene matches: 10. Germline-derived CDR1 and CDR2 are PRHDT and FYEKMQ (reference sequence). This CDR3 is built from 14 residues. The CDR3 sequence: CASSPDRESPEQYF. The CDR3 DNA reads TGTGCCAGCAGCCCCGACAGGGAATCCCCCGAGCAGTACTTC.